Here is one T cell receptor beta chain with its context. Its cognate antigen is unknown. Germline loops: CDR1 SGHTA, CDR2 FQGNSA. The CDR3 loop spans 16 amino acids. Unmatched junction bases numbered 4, after V lost 5 bases and J lost 5 bases. This entry comes from a study of cytomegalovirus exposure and HLA in healthy donors. Broader study findings: As a later analysis revealed, most CMV-associated TCR beta chains appeared HLA-restricted. Certain sequence variants were highly shared and formed a cluster, and this cluster was likely a sequencing artifact.

Amplification used 60 Vbeta primers and 13 Jbeta primers. Repertoires were generated with immunoSEQ multiplex PCR, while TCRdb's copy carries only in-frame clones and drops some. The table includes about 190,000 clones, 74% detected once. This receptor was identified in a woman aged 25 to 39 in good health and CMV-seropositive. V is TRBV7-2 and J is TRBJ2-4, with TRBD2 matching over 15 bases. Sequencing input: PBMCs. CDR3 DNA sequence: TGTGCCAGCAGCACCGGACTAGCGGGAGGGGAAAACATTCAGTACTTC. As protein: CASSTGLAGGENIQYF.